This T cell receptor (beta chain) was documented in a study of cytotoxic CD8 clonotypes in ibrutinib-treated CLL. TCRdb's table, derived via immunoSEQ multiplex PCR, lists solely in-frame clones and lacks some. The table lists nearly 85,000 clones, about 85% of them singletons. This receptor was obtained from a human donor with chronic lymphocytic leukemia. Sample: PBMCs, taken after 12 months of ibrutinib treatment.

CDR3 amino acids: CASSHGQPGANVLTF. Written as DNA, the CDR3 is TGTGCCAGCAGCCATGGACAACCTGGGGCCAACGTCCTGACTTTC. The chain is built from TRBV7-2 and TRBJ2-6, with D perhaps matching TRBD1 (5 bases). V lost 5 bases to trimming and J lost 2 bases, with 10 bases between them. The CDR3 is made up of 15 amino acids. Germline-derived CDR1 and CDR2 are SGHTA and FQGNSA.